This T cell receptor beta chain comes out of a study of beta chain features in type 1 diabetes. A note on this clone: As yet, its antigen is unknown.

Since all of the isolated RNA was reverse transcribed, expressed TCRB transcripts were what got sequenced. The method was immunoSEQ multiplex PCR; TCRdb's version includes in-frame clones alone and lacks a portion of them. Altogether 400,000 to 600,000 clones are present, roughly 30% being singletons, with the ten largest covering 0.06% to 0.07%. There are 14 residues in the CDR3. Germline V CDR1 and CDR2: SQVTM, ANQGSEA. The J segment lost 4 bases and the V segment lost 4 bases, leaving 6 bases of the junction unmatched. Overall study findings and caveats: TCRB CDR3s from Type 1 diabetes patients were moderately but significantly shorter in all four CD4+ subsets.

The material sequenced was naive CD4+ T cells from blood. The chain is built from TRBV29-1 and TRBJ1-4; 7 nucleotides line up with TRBD1. This clonotype was sampled from a young man in good health. Here the CDR3 reads CSVGAGGNNEKLFF. The CDR3 DNA reads as TGCAGCGTTGGGGCAGGGGGTAATAATGAAAAACTGTTTTTT. The full variable domain, with the rest looked up from reference TRBV29-1 and TRBJ1-4, is SAVISQKPSRDICQRGTSLTIQCQVDSQVTMMFWYRQQPGQSLTLIATANQGSEATYESGFVIDKFPISRPNLTFSTLTVSNMSPEDSSIYLCSVGAGGNNEKLFFGSGTQLSVL.